The present T cell receptor beta chain was sequenced within a study of blood T cell repertoires in COVID-19. Study summary: From the United States, Italy and Spain came samples of acute and convalescent COVID-19. Nucleic acid was either cDNA or gDNA, and it came from T cells, B-cell-depleted T cells, or PBMCs.

Participant age was roughly 18 to 90 years, and participants resided in about two dozen US areas. CDR1 and CDR2 from the germline V gene are SGHTA and FQGTGA. Trimming took 2 bases from V and 6 from J; bases not matched to a gene: 8. The length of the CDR3 is 16 residues. Study processing details: Counts of nucleated cells, estimated from reference gene primer amplification, were obtained. Here immunoSEQ multiplex PCR was the method, and the copy in TCRdb shows in-frame clones only, minus some. The DNA gave D and trimming, while V, J and clone size come from that table. The repertoire holds approximately 210,000 clones, approximately 80% seen once, with around 4.5% in the top ten.

This receptor was taken from a man aged 25 to 45 with acute COVID-19. Sequenced sample: PBMCs or T cells enriched from blood (not recorded which). The rearrangement links TRBV7-3 to TRBJ2-2, with 8 bases matching TRBD2. In nucleotides, the CDR3 is TGTGCCAGCAGCTTAGTTGGGACTAGGTTCCCCGGGGAGCTGTTTTTT. It yields the protein CASSLVGTRFPGELFF.